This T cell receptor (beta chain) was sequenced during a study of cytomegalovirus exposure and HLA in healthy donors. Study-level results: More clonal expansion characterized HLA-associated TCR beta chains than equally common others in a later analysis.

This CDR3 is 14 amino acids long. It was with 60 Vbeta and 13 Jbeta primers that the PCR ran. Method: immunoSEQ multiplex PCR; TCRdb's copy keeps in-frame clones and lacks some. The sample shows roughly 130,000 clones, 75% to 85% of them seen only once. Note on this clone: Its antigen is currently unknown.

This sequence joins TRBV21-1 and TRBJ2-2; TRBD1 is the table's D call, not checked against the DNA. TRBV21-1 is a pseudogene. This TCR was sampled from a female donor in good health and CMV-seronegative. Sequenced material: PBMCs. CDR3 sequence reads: CASRRTGNTGELFF. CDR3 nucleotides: TGTGCCAGCCGAAGGACAGGGAACACCGGGGAGCTGTTTTTT.